This entry features one T cell receptor beta chain sequence. What it binds is unknown. TCRalpha and TCRbeta libraries used 5'RACE with constant-segment primers and UMIs. MiXCR, applied by TCRdb to the 5' RACE reads, yields one record per CDR3 protein. The sample yields 300,000 to 400,000 distinct CDR3 sequences, 13% to 15% seen once. This record comes from a study of T-cell memory formation after mild COVID-19. Whole-study findings and limits: Pre-infection memory contained some responding clones, which suggested that cross-reactive memory had joined. CD4+ bias marked clones expanding day 15 to 37, unlike balanced contracting clones.

Germline-derived CDR1 and CDR2 are DFQATT and SNEGSKA (reference sequence). With 6 bases removed from V and 4 bases from J, the gap between germline ends came to 12 bases. This CDR3 contains 12 residues. The chain carries TRBV20-1 and TRBJ1-2, with a possible D match to TRBD1 (6 bases). Source material: PBMCs or a T cell subset sorted from them (not recorded which). The receptor was derived from a man in his late teens or twenties who had mild COVID-19 (a few samples of this study predate the infection). Cell type and time point are not known. This CDR3 is CSAPQGIYGYTF. CDR3 DNA: TGCAGTGCGCCCCAGGGGATCTATGGCTACACCTTC.